This T cell receptor beta chain was retrieved from a study of shared T cell receptors in the human thymus. Germline V CDR1 and CDR2: MGHRA, YSYEKL. The J segment lost 7 bases and the V segment lost 1 base, leaving 7 bases of the junction unmatched. The CDR3 has 15 residues. Libraries were prepared by immunoSEQ multiplex PCR; TCRdb keeps only in-frame clonotypes and omits some of them. The table has about 380,000 clones, about 95% seen once. Sequenced sample: thymocytes. The gene calls are TRBV4-1 and TRBJ2-7, with TRBD1 matching over 10 bases. The TCR comes from a human donor. The CDR3 DNA follows: TGCGCCAGCAGCCAAGGGGCTAGGACAGGGGGAGAGCAGTACTTC. Protein: CASSQGARTGGEQYF.